This T cell receptor (beta chain) was captured in a study of blood T cell repertoires in COVID-19. Study-level information: Specimens from acute and convalescent COVID-19 originated in the United States, Italy and Spain.

J lost 1 base, V lost 4 bases, and 8 bases had no gene match. Germline V lookup: CDR1 ENHRY, CDR2 SYGVKD. This CDR3 is built from 16 residues. Under the authors' procedure: Reference gene primer amplification in the assay estimated nucleated cell counts. Produced via immunoSEQ multiplex PCR; TCRdb's table is partial and in-frame only. That table is the source of V, J and clone size, and D and trimming were worked out from the DNA. The sample holds approximately 7,000 clones; approximately 86% are singletons and the top ten take approximately 23%. Sample: peripheral blood. This sequence was found in a human donor in a cohort sampled during active COVID-19. The chain employs TRBV10-3 and TRBJ1-1; 8 bases align to TRBD1. The CDR3 spells CAISGGQGGGNTEAFF. CDR3 sequence (DNA): TGTGCCATCAGTGGAGGACAGGGTGGGGGGAACACTGAAGCTTTCTTT.